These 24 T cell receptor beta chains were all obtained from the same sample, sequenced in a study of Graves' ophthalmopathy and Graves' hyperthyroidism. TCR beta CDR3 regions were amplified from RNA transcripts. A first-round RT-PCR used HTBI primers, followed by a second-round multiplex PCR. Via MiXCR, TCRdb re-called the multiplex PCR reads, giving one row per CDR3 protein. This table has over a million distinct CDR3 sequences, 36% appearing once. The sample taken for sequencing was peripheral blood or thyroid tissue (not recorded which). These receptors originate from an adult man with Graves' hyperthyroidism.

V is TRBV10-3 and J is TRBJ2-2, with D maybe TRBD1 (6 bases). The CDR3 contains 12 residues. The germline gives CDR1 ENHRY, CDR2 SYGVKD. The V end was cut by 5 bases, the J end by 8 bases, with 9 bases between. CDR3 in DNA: TGTGCCATCAGTACCGGGACAGGGGAGCTGTTTTTT. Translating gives CAISTGTGELFF.

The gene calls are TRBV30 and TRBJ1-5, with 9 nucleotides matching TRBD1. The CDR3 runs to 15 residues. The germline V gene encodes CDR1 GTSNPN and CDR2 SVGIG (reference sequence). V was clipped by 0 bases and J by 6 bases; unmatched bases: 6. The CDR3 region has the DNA TGTGCCTGGAGTGTCGGACAGGGGAGAGGTCAGCCCCAGCATTTT. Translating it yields CAWSVGQGRGQPQHF.

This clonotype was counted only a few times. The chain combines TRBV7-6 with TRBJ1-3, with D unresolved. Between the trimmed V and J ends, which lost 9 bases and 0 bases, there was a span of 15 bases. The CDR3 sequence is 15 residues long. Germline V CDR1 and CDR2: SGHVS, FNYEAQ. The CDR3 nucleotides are TGTGCCAGTTCAAGGTCGGGGAGCTCTGGAAACACCATATATTTT. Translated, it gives CASSRSGSSGNTIYF.

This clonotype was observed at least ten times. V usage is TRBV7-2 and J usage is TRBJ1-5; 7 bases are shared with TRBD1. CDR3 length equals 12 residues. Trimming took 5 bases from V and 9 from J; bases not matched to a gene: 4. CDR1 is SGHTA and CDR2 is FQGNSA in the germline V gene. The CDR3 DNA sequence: TGTGCCAGCAGCCCAGGGGGTCCGCCCCAGCATTTT. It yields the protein CASSPGGPPQHF.

CDR3 amino acids: CAWVAGYNYGYTF. The CDR3 coding sequence is TGTGCTTGGGTGGCAGGCTATAACTATGGCTACACCTTC. This sequence joins TRBV14 and TRBJ1-2, with no clear D. CDR3 length: 13 residues. Germline values: CDR1 SGHDN, CDR2 FVKESK.

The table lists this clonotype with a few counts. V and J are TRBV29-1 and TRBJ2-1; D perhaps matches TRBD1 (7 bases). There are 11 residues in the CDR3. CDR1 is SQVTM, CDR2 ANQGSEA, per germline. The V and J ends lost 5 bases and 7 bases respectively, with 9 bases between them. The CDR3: CSVQGGNEQFF. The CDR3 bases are TGCAGCGTTCAGGGGGGTAATGAGCAGTTCTTC.

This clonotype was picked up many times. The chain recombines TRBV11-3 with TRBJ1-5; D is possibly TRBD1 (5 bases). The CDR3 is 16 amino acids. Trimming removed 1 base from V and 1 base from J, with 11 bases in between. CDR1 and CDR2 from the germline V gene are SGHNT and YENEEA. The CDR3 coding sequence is TGTGCCAGCAGCTTAGGGCAGGGCGGCAGCAATCAGCCCCAGCATTTT. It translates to CASSLGQGGSNQPQHF.

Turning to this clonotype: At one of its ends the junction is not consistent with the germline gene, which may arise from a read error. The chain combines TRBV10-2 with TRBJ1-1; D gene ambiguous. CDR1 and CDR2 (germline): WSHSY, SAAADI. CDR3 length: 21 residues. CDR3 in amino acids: CASSYATVTVAVSLVNTEAFF. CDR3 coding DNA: TGTGCCAGCAGTTACGCGACGGTAACAGTTGCGGTCTCCCTAGTGAACACTGAAGCTTTCTTT.

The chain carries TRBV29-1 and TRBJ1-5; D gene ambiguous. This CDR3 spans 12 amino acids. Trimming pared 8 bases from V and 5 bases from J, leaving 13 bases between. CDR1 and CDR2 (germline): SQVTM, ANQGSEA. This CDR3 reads CSKWADHQPQHF. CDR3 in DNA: TGCAGCAAGTGGGCAGACCATCAGCCCCAGCATTTT.

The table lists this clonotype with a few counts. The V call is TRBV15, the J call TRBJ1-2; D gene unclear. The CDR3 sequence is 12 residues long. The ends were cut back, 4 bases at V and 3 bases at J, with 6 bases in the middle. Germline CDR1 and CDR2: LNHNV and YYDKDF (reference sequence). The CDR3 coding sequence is TGTGCCACCAGCACGGGGTACTATGGCTACACCTTC. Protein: CATSTGYYGYTF.

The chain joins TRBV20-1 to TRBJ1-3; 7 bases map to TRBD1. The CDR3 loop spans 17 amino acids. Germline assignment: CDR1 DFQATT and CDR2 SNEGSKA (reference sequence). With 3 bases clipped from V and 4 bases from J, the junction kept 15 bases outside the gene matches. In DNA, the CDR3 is TGCAGTGCTAGTAAGGACCCTGAAGGGACAGACGGAAACACCATATATTTT. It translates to CSASKDPEGTDGNTIYF.

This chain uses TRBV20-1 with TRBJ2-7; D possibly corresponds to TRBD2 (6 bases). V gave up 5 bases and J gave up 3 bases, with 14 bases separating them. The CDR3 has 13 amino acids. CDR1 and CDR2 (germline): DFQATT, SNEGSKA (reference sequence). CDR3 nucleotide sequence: TGCAGTGCTGGCGGGATATCCCTCTACGAGCAGTACTTC. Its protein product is CSAGGISLYEQYF.

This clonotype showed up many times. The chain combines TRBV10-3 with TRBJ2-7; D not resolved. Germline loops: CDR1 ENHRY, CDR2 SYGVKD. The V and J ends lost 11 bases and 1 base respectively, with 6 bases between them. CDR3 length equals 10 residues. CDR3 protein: CAAGSYEQYF. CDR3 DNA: TGTGCCGCTGGGTCCTACGAGCAGTACTTC.

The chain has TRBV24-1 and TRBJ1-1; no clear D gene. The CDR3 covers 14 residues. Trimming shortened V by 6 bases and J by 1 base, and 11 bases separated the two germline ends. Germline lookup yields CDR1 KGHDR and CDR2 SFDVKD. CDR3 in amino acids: CATSRRDRNTEAFF. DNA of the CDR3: TGTGCCACCAGTAGGAGAGACCGGAACACTGAAGCTTTCTTT.

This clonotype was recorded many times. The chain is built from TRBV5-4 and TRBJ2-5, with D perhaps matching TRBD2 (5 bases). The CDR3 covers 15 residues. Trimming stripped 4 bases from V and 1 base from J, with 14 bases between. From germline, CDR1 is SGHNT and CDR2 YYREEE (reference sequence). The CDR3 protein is CASSRDGPGQETQYF. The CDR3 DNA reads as TGTGCCAGCAGCCGGGATGGGCCAGGCCAAGAGACCCAGTACTTC. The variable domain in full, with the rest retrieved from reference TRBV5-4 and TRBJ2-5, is ETGVTQSPTHLIKTRGQQVTLRCSSQSGHNTVSWYQQALGQGPQFIFQYYREEENGRGNFPPRFSGLQFPNYSSELNVNALELDDSALYLCASSRDGPGQETQYFGPGTRLLVL.

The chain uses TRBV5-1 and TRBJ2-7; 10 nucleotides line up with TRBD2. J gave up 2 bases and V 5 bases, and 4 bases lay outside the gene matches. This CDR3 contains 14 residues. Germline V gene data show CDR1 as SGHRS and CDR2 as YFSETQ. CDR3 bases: TGCGCCAGCAGTTGGCTAGCGGGAGCCTACGAGCAGTACTTC. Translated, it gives CASSWLAGAYEQYF.

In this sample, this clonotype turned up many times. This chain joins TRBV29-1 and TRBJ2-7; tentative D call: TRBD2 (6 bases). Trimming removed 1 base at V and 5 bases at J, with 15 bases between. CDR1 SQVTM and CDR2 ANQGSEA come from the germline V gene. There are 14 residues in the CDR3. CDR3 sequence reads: CSVEAPGELDEQYF. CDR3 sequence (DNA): TGCAGCGTTGAAGCCCCGGGGGAGCTAGACGAGCAGTACTTC.

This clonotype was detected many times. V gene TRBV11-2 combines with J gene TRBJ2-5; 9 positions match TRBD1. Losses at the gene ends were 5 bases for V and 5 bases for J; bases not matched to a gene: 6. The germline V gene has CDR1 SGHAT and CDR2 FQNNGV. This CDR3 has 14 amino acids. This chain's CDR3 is CASSMDRGRETQYF. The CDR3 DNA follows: TGTGCCAGCAGCATGGACAGGGGTAGGGAGACCCAGTACTTC.

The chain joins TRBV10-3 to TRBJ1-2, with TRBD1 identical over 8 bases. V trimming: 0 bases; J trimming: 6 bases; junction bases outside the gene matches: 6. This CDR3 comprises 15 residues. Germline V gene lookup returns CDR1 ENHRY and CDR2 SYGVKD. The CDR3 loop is CAISESRTGSHGYTF. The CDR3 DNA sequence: TGTGCCATCAGTGAGTCGAGGACAGGGTCACATGGCTACACCTTC.

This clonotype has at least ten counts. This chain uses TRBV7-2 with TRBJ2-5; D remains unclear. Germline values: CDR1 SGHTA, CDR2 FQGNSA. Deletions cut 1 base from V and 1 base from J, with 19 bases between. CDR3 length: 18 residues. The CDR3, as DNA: TGTGCCAGCAGCTTAGTGTGGATAGGTAGAACAGTCCAAGAGACCCAGTACTTC. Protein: CASSLVWIGRTVQETQYF.

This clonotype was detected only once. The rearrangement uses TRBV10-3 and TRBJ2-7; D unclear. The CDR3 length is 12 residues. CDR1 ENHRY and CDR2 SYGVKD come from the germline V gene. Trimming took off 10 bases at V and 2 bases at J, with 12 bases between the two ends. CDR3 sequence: CATVGQTYEQYF. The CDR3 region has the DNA TGTGCCACCGTCGGCCAGACCTACGAGCAGTACTTC.

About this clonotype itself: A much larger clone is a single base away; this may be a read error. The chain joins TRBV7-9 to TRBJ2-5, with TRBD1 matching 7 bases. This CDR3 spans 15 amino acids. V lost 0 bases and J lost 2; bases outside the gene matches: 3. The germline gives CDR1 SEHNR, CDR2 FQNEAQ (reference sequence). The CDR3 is CASSLAQGSQETQYF. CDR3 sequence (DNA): TGTGCCAGCAGCTTAGCACAGGGGTCACAAGAGACCCAGTACTTC.

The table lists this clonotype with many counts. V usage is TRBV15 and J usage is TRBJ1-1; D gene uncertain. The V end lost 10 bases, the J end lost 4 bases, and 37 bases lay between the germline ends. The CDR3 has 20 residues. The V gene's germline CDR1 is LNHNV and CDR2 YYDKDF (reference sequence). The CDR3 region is CANCSPCSEQVIVRATEAFF. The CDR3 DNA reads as TGTGCCAATTGTTCTCCTTGTTCGGAGCAAGTTATAGTAAGGGCCACTGAAGCTTTCTTT.

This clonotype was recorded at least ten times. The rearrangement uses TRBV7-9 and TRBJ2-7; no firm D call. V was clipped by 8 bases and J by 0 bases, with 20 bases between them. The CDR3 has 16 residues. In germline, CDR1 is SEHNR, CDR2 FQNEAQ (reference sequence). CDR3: CASLSVTEPSSYEQYF. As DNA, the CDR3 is TGTGCCAGCCTTTCGGTTACGGAGCCCAGCTCCTACGAGCAGTACTTC. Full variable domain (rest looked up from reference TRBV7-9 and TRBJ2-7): DTGVSQNPRHKITKRGQNVTFRCDPISEHNRLYWYRQTLGQGPEFLTYFQNEAQLEKSRLLSDRFSAERPKGSFSTLEIQRTEQGDSAMYLCASLSVTEPSSYEQYFGPGTRLTVT.